Following are 18 T cell receptor beta chains from one sample sequenced in a study of esophageal squamous cell carcinoma under preoperative chemotherapy. TCRdb independently ran MiXCR on the PCR reads; one entry per CDR3 protein. This table has roughly 15,000 distinct CDR3 sequences, nearly 50% appearing once. Time point of the sample: before preoperative PTX-NDP chemotherapy. This material was collected from a patient given preoperative chemotherapy. These receptor sequences come from a human donor with esophageal squamous cell carcinoma. The donor label of this sample is uncertain.

Ten or more counts support this clonotype. V usage is TRBV12-3 or TRBV12-4 and J usage is TRBJ2-5, with unresolved D. V was shortened by 4 bases and J by 11 bases, with 20 bases between the two germline ends. This CDR3 has 14 amino acids. CDR3 coding DNA: TGTGCCAGCAGTTACCATGACTTTGGTGTGGAGCAGTACTTC. Translated: CASSYHDFGVEQYF.

This sequence joins TRBV6-1 and TRBJ2-5; tentatively, D is TRBD2 (5 bases). CDR3 length: 15 amino acids. The ends were cut back, 6 bases at V and 11 bases at J, with 25 bases in the middle. From germline, CDR1 is MNHNS and CDR2 SASEGT. In nucleotides, the CDR3 is TGTGCCAGCAGCTGGGCTCAAAGTTCCCCCGGGGAGCAGTACTTC. Protein product: CASSWAQSSPGEQYF.

This clonotype was detected ten times or more. This chain links TRBV7-2 with TRBJ2-1, with D perhaps TRBD2 (6 bases). Germline V gene sequence: CDR1 SGHTA, CDR2 FQGNSA. Trimming left V 2 bases short and J 6 bases short, with 14 bases between. The CDR3 length is 15 residues. CDR3 coding DNA: TGTGCCAGCAGCTTATCCGTAGGACTATCCAATGAGCAGTTCTTC. This encodes CASSLSVGLSNEQFF.

This clonotype appeared once. The chain joins TRBV11-3 to TRBJ2-1; 10 nucleotides align to TRBD2. V dropped 1 base and J dropped 13; count of bases not matched to a gene: 13. The CDR3 has 16 residues. CDR1 and CDR2 from the germline V gene are SGHNT and YENEEA. Here the CDR3 DNA reads TGTGCCAGCAGCTTAGTAGCGGGAGGAAGCGGCGAGACCCAGTTCTTC. Protein product: CASSLVAGGSGETQFF.

The rearrangement uses TRBV30 and TRBJ2-1, with a tentative D call TRBD1 (6 bases). Trimming removed 0 bases from V and 7 bases from J, with 16 bases in between. This CDR3 is built from 15 residues. The germline V gene encodes CDR1 GTSNPN and CDR2 SVGIG (reference sequence). CDR3 residues: CAWSVVGAYGNEQFF. CDR3 bases: TGTGCCTGGAGTGTCGTGGGGGCATACGGTAATGAGCAGTTCTTC.

Points on this clonotype: No conserved phenylalanine or tryptophan ends this CDR3, so it is likely a read error. It is unclear where the CDR3 begins or ends on the DNA, so no DNA is shown, and the CDR3 is as TCRdb lists it. The CDR3 loop is CASSLGTFQETQLL. V gene TRBV7-2 combines with J gene TRBJ2-5; the table's D call, TRBD2, was not checked against the DNA. The CDR3 is 14 amino acids in total, end residues counted. Germline values: CDR1 SGHTA, CDR2 FQGNSA.

With respect to this clonotype: A read error may be the cause here, since a much bigger clone is one base away. The chain recombines TRBV10-2 with TRBJ2-1; D might be TRBD2 (5 bases). Germline V CDR1 and CDR2: WSHSY, SAAADI. This CDR3 region has 15 residues. Trimming cost V 1 base and J 13 bases, with 20 bases left between them. In DNA, the CDR3 is TGCGCCAGCAGTGAGTTTGGACTCCCAAAAGAGACCCAGTTCTTC. It specifies CASSEFGLPKETQFF.

This clonotype was recorded once. The chain combines TRBV6-4 with TRBJ2-3, with TRBD1 matching over 8 bases. With 8 bases clipped from V and 1 base from J, the junction kept 14 bases outside the gene matches. Germline V gene sequence: CDR1 MRHNA, CDR2 SNTAGT. The CDR3 extends over 17 amino acids. CDR3 coding DNA: TGTGCCAGCGGAGGACAGGGTAAGAAAGTTGGCACAGATACGCAGTATTTT. The encoded protein is CASGGQGKKVGTDTQYF.

CDR3 coding DNA: TGTGCCAGCAGCAGGACAACAGGGACAGCAGATACGCAGTATTTT. Encoded protein: CASSRTTGTADTQYF. The rearrangement joins TRBV28 to TRBJ2-3; 7 bases agree with TRBD1. The CDR3 runs to 15 residues. Germline-derived CDR1 and CDR2 are MDHEN and SYDVKM. The ends lost 6 bases at V and 4 bases at J; junction bases unmatched: 10.

This clonotype has a handful of counts. The chain recombines TRBV5-6 with TRBJ1-1, with a tentative D call TRBD1 (5 bases). V dropped 0 bases and J dropped 4 bases, with 7 bases sitting between them. The germline gives CDR1 SGHDT, CDR2 YYEEEE. The CDR3 spans 13 residues. This chain's CDR3 is CASSLGRATEAFF. In nucleotides, the CDR3 is TGTGCCAGCAGCTTGGGCAGGGCCACTGAAGCTTTCTTT. Using reference TRBV5-6 and TRBJ1-1 for the parts outside the CDR3, the full variable domain is DAGVTQSPTHLIKTRGQQVTLRCSPKSGHDTVSWYQQALGQGPQFIFQYYEEEERQRGNFPDRFSGHQFPNYSSELNVNALLLGDSALYLCASSLGRATEAFFGQGTRLTVV.

This sequence joins TRBV7-2 and TRBJ2-1, with D perhaps matching TRBD2 (5 bases). The J call may be mistaken, given a closer DNA end match to TRBJ2-7. Germline CDR1 and CDR2: SGHTA and FQGNSA. This CDR3 comprises 17 residues. The CDR3 sequence is CASSLERGGGQVYEQYF. CDR3 in DNA: TGTGCCAGCAGCTTAGAAAGAGGAGGTGGGCAGGTCTACGAGCAGTACTTC.

The genes are TRBV19 and TRBJ2-1; D gene ambiguous. This CDR3 is 12 amino acids long. Between the trimmed V and J ends, which lost 4 bases and 10 bases, there was a span of 11 bases. CDR1 is LNHDA and CDR2 is SQIVND in the germline V gene (reference sequence). CDR3 coding DNA: TGTGCCAGTAGTACGACGAGGAGCGAGCAGTTCTTC. It codes for CASSTTRSEQFF.

This clonotype was picked up a small number of times. The gene calls are TRBV19 and TRBJ2-1; 10 bases line up with TRBD2. Germline CDR1 is LNHDA and CDR2 is SQIVND (reference sequence). This CDR3 region has 14 residues. V lost 3 bases, J lost 9 bases, and 5 bases stayed unmatched. The DNA of the CDR3 is TGTGCCAGTAGTATTAAGGCTAGCGGGAGTGAGCAGTTCTTC. The encoded protein is CASSIKASGSEQFF.

V is TRBV10-3 and J is TRBJ2-5; weak D call: TRBD2 (6 bases). The CDR3 totals 15 residues. The germline V and J ends were trimmed by 4 bases and 4 bases, with 16 bases remaining between them. The V gene's germline CDR1 is ENHRY and CDR2 SYGVKD. This chain's CDR3 is CAISAGGGKGETQYF. CDR3 bases: TGTGCCATCAGTGCCGGTGGAGGGAAAGGAGAGACCCAGTACTTC.

This clonotype was found a few times. This chain links TRBV11-3 with TRBJ2-1, with 10 bases identical to TRBD2. This CDR3 spans 14 amino acids. Germline assignment: CDR1 SGHNT and CDR2 YENEEA. V trimming: 5 bases; J trimming: 8 bases; junction bases outside the gene matches: 6. CDR3 bases: TGTGCCAGCAGCCCGGCTAGCGGGAGCTATGAGCAGTTCTTC. This gives the protein CASSPASGSYEQFF.

This clonotype was seen more than once but under ten times. The chain has TRBV7-8 and TRBJ2-7; 7 bases agree with TRBD1. CDR3 length: 15 amino acids. V lost 2 bases, J lost 4 bases, and 8 bases stayed unmatched. The germline V gene encodes CDR1 SGHVS and CDR2 FQNEAQ. The CDR3 sequence: CASSLRQGPFYEQYF. The CDR3 DNA sequence: TGTGCCAGCAGCTTAAGACAGGGACCGTTTTACGAGCAGTACTTC.

The chain uses TRBV5-1 and TRBJ1-3, with 11 bases that match TRBD1. The CDR3 length is 16 residues. The junction had 2 bases not matched to a gene; V was cut back by 3 bases and J by 0 bases. CDR1 is SGHRS and CDR2 is YFSETQ in the germline V gene. The CDR3 protein is CASSSGQGVSGNTIYF. The CDR3 DNA follows: TGCGCCAGCAGCTCGGGACAGGGGGTCTCTGGAAACACCATATATTTT. The whole variable domain, filled in from reference TRBV5-1 and TRBJ1-3, reads KAGVTQTPRYLIKTRGQQVTLSCSPISGHRSVSWYQQTPGQGLQFLFEYFSETQRNKGNFPGRFSGRQFSNSRSEMNVSTLELGDSALYLCASSSGQGVSGNTIYFGEGSWLTVV.

This clonotype has only a few counts. The V gene is TRBV7-2, the J gene TRBJ2-1, with TRBD2 matching 8 bases. The J call may be wrong; the DNA end is better matched by TRBJ2-7. From germline, CDR1 is SGHTA and CDR2 FQGNSA. The CDR3 has 16 residues. CDR3 DNA: TGTGCCAGCAGCTTAGCCGGGACTAGTAGTGGATATGAGCAGTACTTC. Amino acid sequence: CASSLAGTSSGYEQYF.